This TCR beta chain was sequenced for a study of blood T cell repertoires in COVID-19. This clone has only one observation. This CDR3 has 15 amino acids. The V end was cut by 0 bases, the J end by 4 bases, with 13 bases between. Germline V gene data show CDR1 as GTSNPN and CDR2 as SVGIG (reference sequence). Using immunoSEQ multiplex PCR, the repertoire was profiled, and TCRdb retains in-frame clones only, with some absent. The table has fewer than 400,000 clones, 85% seen once. The sequenced material came from PBMCs or T cells enriched from blood (not recorded which). The genes are TRBV30 and TRBJ2-1; D is possibly TRBD2 (6 bases). This TCR was sampled from a woman aged 25 to 39 who had been exposed to COVID-19. CDR3 nucleotide sequence: TGTGCCTGGAGTGTAGGATCTAGCGAATACAATGAGCAGTTCTTC. Translated: CAWSVGSSEYNEQFF.